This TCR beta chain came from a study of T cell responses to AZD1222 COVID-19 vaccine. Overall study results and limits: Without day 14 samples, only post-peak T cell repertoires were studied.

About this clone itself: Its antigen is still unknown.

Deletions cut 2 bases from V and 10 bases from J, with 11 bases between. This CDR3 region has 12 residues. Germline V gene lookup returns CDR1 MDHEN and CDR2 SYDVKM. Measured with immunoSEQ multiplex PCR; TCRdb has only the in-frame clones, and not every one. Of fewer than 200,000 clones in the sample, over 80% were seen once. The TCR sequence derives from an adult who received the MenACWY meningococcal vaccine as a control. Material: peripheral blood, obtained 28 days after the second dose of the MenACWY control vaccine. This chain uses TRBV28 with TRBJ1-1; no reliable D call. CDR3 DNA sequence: TGTGCCAGCAGTTTAGTTGGAGGAGGAGCTTTCTTT. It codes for CASSLVGGGAFF. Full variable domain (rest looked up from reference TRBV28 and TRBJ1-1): DVKVTQSSRYLVKRTGEKVFLECVQDMDHENMFWYRQDPGLGLRLIYFSYDVKMKEKGDIPEGYSVSREKKERFSLILESASTNQTSMYLCASSLVGGGAFFGQGTRLTVV.